This T cell receptor beta chain is drawn from a study of cytomegalovirus exposure and HLA in healthy donors. The PCR had 60 Vbeta and 13 Jbeta primers. Clones were sequenced by immunoSEQ multiplex PCR, and TCRdb holds only the in-frame ones, with some missing. In all, the sample yields about 160,000 clones. Sample: PBMCs. The receptor was derived from a woman aged 45 to 65 in good health and CMV-seronegative.

CDR3 amino acids: CAWSEDREYNEQFF. The CDR3 DNA reads TGTGCCTGGAGTGAGGATCGGGAGTACAATGAGCAGTTCTTC. The rearrangement uses TRBV30 and TRBJ2-1, with D perhaps TRBD2 (6 bases). Germline values: CDR1 GTSNPN, CDR2 SVGIG (reference sequence). This CDR3 contains 14 residues. V was pared by 1 base and J by 4 bases, with 11 bases between.